Shown below are 30 T cell receptor beta chains from a single sample sequenced in a study of vaccination and CD4 T cells after COVID-19. Oncomine TCR Beta short-read sequencing was applied to DNA from cultured CD4+ T cells. One entry per CDR3 protein results from TCRdb running MiXCR on the PCR reads. The repertoire includes under 20,000 distinct CDR3 sequences, 67% of them detected once, and 6% to 8% sits in the top ten. For these TCRs, the target antigens are not known. The treatment here: approximately nine-day PBMC culture with coronavirus spike peptide pools or control peptides (ViraFEST assay). Material for sequencing was CD4+ T cells from blood, cultured in vitro. These receptors originate from a human donor who had recovered from COVID-19.

V is TRBV27 and J is TRBJ2-5, with 15 bases lining up with TRBD2. CDR1 is MNHEY, CDR2 SMNVEV, per germline (reference sequence). V lost 6 bases to trimming and J lost 6 bases; unmatched junction nucleotides: 11. This CDR3 has 17 residues. Here the CDR3 DNA reads TGTGCCAGCAGGGTGGGACTAGCGGGAGGCCAACAACAGACCCAGTACTTC. The encoded protein is CASRVGLAGGQQQTQYF.

The chain joins TRBV19 to TRBJ1-1; no firm D call. CDR3 length equals 12 residues. The germline V gene encodes CDR1 LNHDA and CDR2 SQIVND (reference sequence). Deletions cut 5 bases from V and 4 bases from J, with 8 bases between. For the CDR3, the DNA is TGTGCCAGTAGTCAACCCCCCACTGAAGCTTTCTTT. Protein sequence: CASSQPPTEAFF. Combining the CDR3 with reference TRBV19 and TRBJ1-1 gives the whole variable domain DGGITQSPKYLFRKEGQNVTLSCEQNLNHDAMYWYRQDPGQGLRLIYYSQIVNDFQKGDIAEGYSVSREKKESFPLTVTSAQKNPTAFYLCASSQPPTEAFFGQGTRLTVV.

This clonotype was detected a few times. The rearrangement joins TRBV20-1 to TRBJ1-1; D call uncertain. The CDR3 contains 13 residues. V was pared by 3 bases and J by 2 bases, with 10 bases between. Germline CDR1 reads DFQATT; CDR2 reads SNEGSKA (reference sequence). CDR3 nucleotide sequence: TGCAGTGCTAGGGAGGACCTCAACACTGAAGCTTTCTTT. Encoded protein: CSAREDLNTEAFF.

This clonotype has just a few counts. The V and J genes are TRBV6-5 and TRBJ1-6; D is undetermined. The CDR3 has 17 residues. Looked up from germline, CDR1 is MNHEY and CDR2 is SVGAGI. V lost 0 bases to trimming and J lost 0 bases, with 9 bases between them. The CDR3 region is CASSYSKSGSYNSPLHF. The CDR3 DNA sequence: TGTGCCAGCAGTTACTCTAAATCAGGCTCCTATAATTCACCCCTCCACTTT.

This clonotype was seen more than once but under ten times. This sequence joins TRBV7-2 and TRBJ1-6; no reliable D call. The V and J ends lost 4 bases and 6 bases respectively, with 10 bases between them. Per germline, CDR1 SGHTA and CDR2 FQGNSA. This CDR3 comprises 14 residues. The CDR3 loop is CASSSLAGNSPLHF. CDR3 in DNA: TGTGCCAGCAGCTCGCTAGCGGGTAATTCACCCCTCCACTTT.

The J gene is TRBJ2-1, the V gene TRBV9; 11 bases map to TRBD2. Germline CDR1 and CDR2: SGDLS and YYNGEE. The CDR3 covers 16 residues. Trimming took 4 bases from V and 7 from J; bases not matched to a gene: 10. The CDR3 DNA follows: TGTGCCAGCAGCCCTAATCCGAGACTAGCGGGAAATGAGCAGTTCTTC. Translated: CASSPNPRLAGNEQFF.

This chain connects TRBV30 to TRBJ1-1; TRBD1 might be the D (5 bases). Trimming removed 4 bases at V and 2 bases at J, with 17 bases between. This CDR3 contains 15 residues. Germline CDR1 reads GTSNPN; CDR2 reads SVGIG (reference sequence). CDR3 nucleotides: TGTGCCTGGACGAACCTCCGGGACTCAAACACTGAAGCTTTCTTT. This sequence encodes CAWTNLRDSNTEAFF.

There are a few counts of this clonotype. The genes are TRBV19 and TRBJ1-5; D is undetermined. The CDR3 spans 14 residues. V gave up 8 bases and J gave up 3 bases, with 14 bases separating them. The germline V gene has CDR1 LNHDA and CDR2 SQIVND (reference sequence). In DNA, the CDR3 is TGTGCCAGTTCGGGCAGGCGTGACAATCAGCCCCAGCATTTT. Encoded protein: CASSGRRDNQPQHF.

CDR3 nucleotide sequence: TGTGCCAGCAGTTACTCAGGGCGGCGGGGTACTGAAGCTTTCTTT. Translated: CASSYSGRRGTEAFF. J is TRBJ1-1 and V is TRBV6-5; no reliable D call. V dropped 0 bases and J dropped 5 bases, with 13 bases sitting between them. Germline values: CDR1 MNHEY, CDR2 SVGAGI. CDR3 size: 15 residues.

The chain uses TRBV7-2 and TRBJ2-5; D call uncertain. The CDR3 extends over 14 amino acids. The germline gives CDR1 SGHTA, CDR2 FQGNSA. Trimming shortened V by 6 bases and J by 5 bases, and 16 bases separated the two germline ends. This CDR3 reads CASSSSRLAETQYF. In DNA form, the CDR3 reads TGTGCCAGCAGTTCCTCCAGGCTGGCGGAGACCCAGTACTTC. Full variable domain (outside the CDR3, taken from reference TRBV7-2 and TRBJ2-5): GAGVSQSPSNKVTEKGKDVELRCDPISGHTALYWYRQSLGQGLEFLIYFQGNSAPDKSGLPSDRFSAERTGGSVSTLTIQRTQQEDSAVYLCASSSSRLAETQYFGPGTRLLVL.

This chain links TRBV29-1 with TRBJ2-4; D remains unclear. The ends were cut back, 4 bases at V and 8 bases at J, with 21 bases in the middle. The germline CDR1 and CDR2 sequences are SQVTM and ANQGSEA. The CDR3 extends over 15 amino acids. The CDR3, as DNA: TGCAGCGTTGCCTCCGGTCATGGGGTCCGAGACATTCAGTACTTC. It is translated as CSVASGHGVRDIQYF.

This clonotype was picked up a small number of times. This sequence joins TRBV7-3 and TRBJ1-6; no firm D call. The V end was cut by 6 bases, the J end by 6 bases, with 9 bases between. CDR1 SGHTA and CDR2 FQGTGA come from the germline V gene. This CDR3 region has 13 residues. CDR3 coding DNA: TGTGCCAGCAGTCGGCTGATTAATTCACCCCTCCACTTT. Its protein product is CASSRLINSPLHF.

This chain links TRBV12-3 or TRBV12-4 with TRBJ1-4; 7 bases line up with TRBD1. The CDR3 extends over 17 amino acids. V was clipped by 6 bases and J by 7 bases; unmatched bases: 17. CDR3 amino acids: CASRRGGSLLSIEKLFF. CDR3 in DNA: TGTGCCAGCAGAAGAGGGGGCAGCCTCCTTAGCATTGAAAAACTGTTTTTT.

V usage is TRBV6-1 and J usage is TRBJ1-4; D is uncertain. The CDR3 runs 13 residues. Trimming cost V 4 bases and J 3 bases, with 6 bases left between them. Germline-derived CDR1 and CDR2 are MNHNS and SASEGT. CDR3 in DNA: TGTGCCAGCAGTGCGAAACCTAATGAAAAACTGTTTTTT. It is translated as CASSAKPNEKLFF.

This rearrangement joins TRBV20-1 to TRBJ2-5; 7 positions match TRBD2. V lost 2 bases and J lost 4; bases outside the gene matches: 13. The CDR3 is made up of 16 amino acids. CDR1 is DFQATT and CDR2 is SNEGSKA in the germline V gene (reference sequence). The CDR3 region is CSARPILAAHGETQYF. DNA of the CDR3: TGCAGTGCTAGACCAATTCTAGCGGCCCATGGAGAGACCCAGTACTTC.

The chain carries TRBV15 and TRBJ1-5; D not resolved. The CDR3 consists of 17 residues. The V end lost 0 bases, the J end lost 3 bases, and 15 bases lay between the germline ends. Germline-derived CDR1 and CDR2 are LNHNV and YYDKDF (reference sequence). The CDR3 region has the DNA TGTGCCACCAGCAGAGACAGTCGCGGGGTTTCCAATCAGCCCCAGCATTTT. Its protein is CATSRDSRGVSNQPQHF.

This chain links TRBV28 with TRBJ2-1, with D perhaps matching TRBD1 (5 bases). Per the germline V gene, CDR1 is MDHEN and CDR2 is SYDVKM. V gave up 6 bases and J gave up 1 base, with 13 bases separating them. The CDR3 consists of 15 residues. This CDR3 is CASRPLGASYNEQFF. In DNA form, the CDR3 reads TGTGCCAGCAGACCTCTAGGGGCATCCTACAATGAGCAGTTCTTC.

This sequence joins TRBV5-4 and TRBJ2-2, with 9 positions matching TRBD2. The germline V gene has CDR1 SGHNT and CDR2 YYREEE (reference sequence). V trimming: 3 bases; J trimming: 1 base; junction bases outside the gene matches: 4. The CDR3 has 16 amino acids. The CDR3 reads CASSWREGRNTGELFF. CDR3 coding DNA: TGTGCCAGCAGCTGGCGGGAGGGCCGGAACACCGGGGAGCTGTTTTTT.

This chain links TRBV15 with TRBJ1-2; D is unresolved. CDR1 is LNHNV and CDR2 is YYDKDF in the germline V gene (reference sequence). V was clipped by 0 bases and J by 0 bases, with 8 bases between them. The CDR3 runs to 15 residues. CDR3 protein: CATSREGGSNYGYTF. Here the CDR3 DNA reads TGTGCCACCAGCAGAGAGGGAGGGTCTAACTATGGCTACACCTTC.

The chain has TRBV5-8 and TRBJ2-5; maybe TRBD2 (6 bases). Germline values: CDR1 SGHTS, CDR2 YDEGEE. The CDR3 contains 14 residues. V shed 1 base and J shed 5 bases, with 12 bases lying between them. In DNA, the CDR3 is TGTGCCAGCAGCTTGTTACAGGAGGGGGAGACCCAGTACTTC. This translates into CASSLLQEGETQYF.

V usage is TRBV11-2 and J usage is TRBJ2-5; the D call may be TRBD1 or TRBD2 (7 bases each). CDR1 is SGHAT, CDR2 FQNNGV, per germline. CDR3 length: 15 amino acids. Trimming cost V 1 base and J 5 bases, with 14 bases left between them. CDR3 protein: CASSLGQGGFETQYF. As DNA, the CDR3 is TGTGCCAGCAGCTTAGGACAGGGAGGGTTCGAGACCCAGTACTTC.

The chain carries TRBV20-1 and TRBJ2-7; 12 nucleotides line up with TRBD2. V shed 5 bases and J 2 bases; nucleotides not matched to a gene: 7. The CDR3 length is 15 residues. Germline V gene sequence: CDR1 DFQATT, CDR2 SNEGSKA (reference sequence). The CDR3 is CSARRTSGGTYEQYF. The CDR3, as DNA: TGCAGTGCTCGCCGCACTAGCGGGGGGACCTACGAGCAGTACTTC.

The chain carries TRBV7-9 and TRBJ1-2, with TRBD1 matching 7 bases. This CDR3 is 14 amino acids long. In germline, CDR1 is SEHNR, CDR2 FQNEAQ (reference sequence). J lost 0 bases, V lost 3 bases, and 1 base had no gene match. CDR3 amino acids: CASSLTGTNYGYTF. The CDR3 nucleotides are TGTGCCAGCAGCTTGACAGGGACTAACTATGGCTACACCTTC.

This clonotype was found a few times. The V call is TRBV20-1, the J call TRBJ1-5; TRBD1 matches 9 bases. The CDR3 contains 15 residues. Germline trimming cut 1 base from V and 3 bases from J; bases unmatched to any gene: 4. Germline V CDR1 and CDR2: DFQATT, SNEGSKA (reference sequence). The DNA of the CDR3 is TGCAGTGCTAGAGCGACAGGGGGGCTCAATCAGCCCCAGCATTTT. Translated, it gives CSARATGGLNQPQHF.

This clonotype was picked up a small number of times. The chain couples TRBV24-1 to TRBJ1-1; 8 bases agree with TRBD1. Germline V CDR1 and CDR2: KGHDR, SFDVKD. This CDR3 has 15 amino acids. Trimming took 5 bases from V and 4 from J; bases not matched to a gene: 8. CDR3 amino acids: CATSGRTGRVTEAFF. DNA of the CDR3: TGTGCCACCAGTGGTCGGACAGGGAGGGTCACTGAAGCTTTCTTT.

The rearrangement links TRBV7-2 to TRBJ2-1; 9 bases line up with TRBD2. Per germline, CDR1 SGHTA and CDR2 FQGNSA. This CDR3 contains 16 residues. The V gene end was trimmed by 3 bases and the J gene end by 0 bases; junction bases not matched to a gene: 3. The CDR3 region has the DNA TGTGCCAGCAGCTTCCCAGCGGGAGGCTCCTACAATGAGCAGTTCTTC. Translated: CASSFPAGGSYNEQFF.

The chain has TRBV27 and TRBJ2-1; D gene uncertain. The CDR3 totals 14 residues. Trimming removed 6 bases at V and 2 bases at J, with 11 bases between. Germline V gene data show CDR1 as MNHEY and CDR2 as SMNVEV (reference sequence). Written as DNA, the CDR3 is TGTGCCAGCAGGTCTCAGCGCCCCTACAATGAGCAGTTCTTC. Translation gives CASRSQRPYNEQFF.

The chain joins TRBV27 to TRBJ1-6, with 9 bases identical to TRBD1. From germline, CDR1 is MNHEY and CDR2 SMNVEV (reference sequence). The CDR3 extends over 16 amino acids. With 8 bases clipped from V and 3 bases from J, the junction kept 8 bases outside the gene matches. The CDR3 DNA sequence: TGTGCCAGCCGACAGGGACAGGGTGTCTATAATTCACCCCTCCACTTT. Residues: CASRQGQGVYNSPLHF.

This clonotype has a handful of counts. The chain recombines TRBV30 with TRBJ1-1, with a possible D match to TRBD1 (5 bases). The CDR3 has 10 residues. CDR1 is GTSNPN and CDR2 is SVGIG in the germline V gene (reference sequence). V was cut by 7 bases and J by 11 bases, with 14 bases left in between. The DNA of the CDR3 is TGTGCCTCGGGGGACTTAGTCGCTTTCTTT. Its translation is CASGDLVAFF.

This rearrangement joins TRBV10-3 to TRBJ2-7, with D uncertain. V was clipped by 0 bases and J by 5 bases, with 8 bases between them. Germline V gene lookup returns CDR1 ENHRY and CDR2 SYGVKD. This CDR3 contains 13 residues. The CDR3 DNA is TGTGCCATCAGTGAGTCTTTAGGGAACGAGCAGTACTTC. It codes for CAISESLGNEQYF.